The 30 T cell receptor beta chains below all came from one sample that was sequenced in a study of regulatory T cells in long-lasting Graves disease. Both iRepertoire HTBI primers and Arm-PCR of CDR3 regions were used to build the TCR beta libraries. TCRdb analysed the multiplex PCR reads with MiXCR anew, one entry per CDR3 protein. Of 450,000 to 700,000 distinct CDR3 sequences listed, roughly 14% are singletons. Documented time point: newly diagnosed GD, antithyroid drugs for less than 3 months. PBMC RNA was the source of the TCR library. Another study also made use of these data, one on T cells in Graves' hyperthyroidism and ophthalmopathy.

The input for sequencing was peripheral blood mononuclear cells (PBMCs), taken at new diagnosis, from a patient treated with antithyroid drugs. These receptor sequences come from a man aged 25 to 45 with Graves disease.

Concerning this clonotype: The junction departs from germline at one end; a sequencing error may be responsible. This chain joins TRBV7-9 and TRBJ2-7; weak D call: TRBD2 (5 bases). Germline V gives CDR1 SEHNR, CDR2 FQNEAQ (reference sequence). CDR3 size: 12 residues. The chain's CDR3 is CVSSRGIYEQYF. CDR3 in DNA: TGTGTCAGCAGTAGAGGGATCTACGAGCAGTACTTC.

This clonotype has a count of ten or more. The chain couples TRBV12-3 or TRBV12-4 to TRBJ2-7; D is ambiguous. Trimming stripped 2 bases from V and 1 base from J, with 12 bases between. The CDR3 covers 15 residues. The CDR3: CASSLMVMGSYEQYF. The CDR3, as DNA: TGTGCCAGCAGTTTAATGGTCATGGGGTCCTACGAGCAGTACTTC.

This clonotype has at least ten counts. This chain connects TRBV30 to TRBJ2-3, with D possibly being TRBD2 (6 bases). V dropped 8 bases and J dropped 2 bases, with 11 bases sitting between them. This CDR3 has 12 amino acids. Germline loops: CDR1 GTSNPN, CDR2 SVGIG (reference sequence). CDR3 residues: CASSGDTDTQYF. The CDR3 region has the DNA TGTGCCAGTAGCGGAGACACAGATACGCAGTATTTT.

The V and J genes are TRBV29-1 and TRBJ1-4, with D possibly TRBD1 on 5 matching bases. In germline, CDR1 is SQVTM, CDR2 ANQGSEA. The CDR3 extends over 12 amino acids. The V gene lost 4 bases and the J gene lost 8 bases, with 11 bases spanning the gap. The CDR3 DNA sequence: TGCAGCGTTGGGGGGGGGAACGAAAAACTGTTTTTT. Residues: CSVGGGNEKLFF. The variable domain in full, completed from reference TRBV29-1 and TRBJ1-4, reads SAVISQKPSRDICQRGTSLTIQCQVDSQVTMMFWYRQQPGQSLTLIATANQGSEATYESGFVIDKFPISRPNLTFSTLTVSNMSPEDSSIYLCSVGGGNEKLFFGSGTQLSVL.

Comment on this clonotype: No conserved phenylalanine or tryptophan is present at the end of the CDR3, so a read error is the likely explanation. The chain carries TRBV7-6 and TRBJ2-1; 7 positions match TRBD1. V was pared by 5 bases and J by 10 bases, with 8 bases of the junction left unmatched. The CDR3 loop spans 13 amino acids. Per germline, CDR1 SGHVS and CDR2 FNYEAQ. As DNA, the CDR3 is TGTGCCAGCAGCCCAATCGACAGGGTCGAGCAGTTCTCC. The encoded protein is CASSPIDRVEQFS.

The V call is TRBV5-1, the J call TRBJ2-3, with TRBD2 identical over 7 bases. There are 16 residues in the CDR3. The germline gives CDR1 SGHRS, CDR2 YFSETQ. The J segment lost 2 bases and the V segment lost 0 bases, leaving 6 bases of the junction unmatched. As DNA, the CDR3 is TGCGCCAGCAGCTTGGCAGCGGGACCTTACACAGATACGCAGTATTTT. Translation: CASSLAAGPYTDTQYF.

This clonotype was recorded many times. J is TRBJ1-2 and V is TRBV18, with 7 nucleotides matching TRBD1. This CDR3 contains 13 residues. Germline loops: CDR1 KGHSH, CDR2 LQKENI. The J segment lost 7 bases and the V segment lost 3 bases, leaving 5 bases of the junction unmatched. CDR3 in amino acids: CASSPGQRTGYTF. In nucleotides, the CDR3 is TGTGCCAGCTCACCGGGACAGCGTACTGGCTACACCTTC.

This clonotype was observed a few times. CDR3 sequence: CSARSSGKNIQYF. In nucleotides, the CDR3 is TGCAGTGCTAGGTCTAGCGGCAAAAACATTCAGTACTTC. V is TRBV20-1 and J is TRBJ2-4; TRBD2 agrees at 7 bases. In germline, CDR1 is DFQATT, CDR2 SNEGSKA (reference sequence). This CDR3 region has 13 residues. Unmatched junction bases numbered 2, after V lost 3 bases and J lost 3 bases.

The table lists this clonotype with many counts. The rearrangement joins TRBV29-1 to TRBJ1-1; perhaps TRBD1 as D (6 bases). Germline V gene data show CDR1 as SQVTM and CDR2 as ANQGSEA. V lost 3 bases and J lost 4, with 12 bases in between. The CDR3 covers 13 residues. The CDR3 loop reads CSVDVGAATEAFF. The CDR3 coding sequence is TGCAGCGTTGACGTGGGGGCTGCCACTGAAGCTTTCTTT.

There are a few counts of this clonotype. V and J are TRBV30 and TRBJ2-2; 11 bases match TRBD2. V trimming: 5 bases; J trimming: 0 bases; junction bases outside the gene matches: 2. The V gene's germline CDR1 is GTSNPN and CDR2 SVGIG (reference sequence). There are 15 residues in the CDR3. CDR3 coding DNA: TGTGCCTGGGGACTAGCGGGTGCGAACACCGGGGAGCTGTTTTTT. Translated, it gives CAWGLAGANTGELFF.

About this clonotype itself: This sequence is one base from a far larger clone and is likely a read error. The rearrangement uses TRBV9 and TRBJ2-3, with D hard to call. Germline CDR1 reads SGDLS; CDR2 reads YYNGEE. This CDR3 has 13 residues. The CDR3 sequence: CASSHGPTDAQYF. In DNA, the CDR3 is TGTGCCAGCAGCCACGGACCTACAGATGCGCAGTATTTT. The full variable domain, rest sourced from reference TRBV9 and TRBJ2-3, is DSGVTQTPKHLITATGQRVTLRCSPRSGDLSVYWYQQSLDQGLQFLIQYYNGEERAKGNILERFSAQQFPDLHSELNLSSLELGDSALYFCASSHGPTDAQYFGPGTRLTVL.

The table lists this clonotype with a count of one. A much larger clone differs by one base, so this may be a read error. The chain joins TRBV24-1 to TRBJ2-3; TRBD1 might be the D (6 bases). Per the germline V gene, CDR1 is KGHDR and CDR2 is SFDVKD. V lost 4 bases, J lost 12 bases, and 25 bases lay in between. The CDR3 totals 16 residues. The CDR3 here is CATSERAGVEEMIQYF. CDR3 in DNA: TGTGCCACCAGTGAGAGAGCAGGGGTCGAAGAGATGATCCAGTATTTT.

This clonotype was recorded many times. The chain joins TRBV7-9 to TRBJ1-1; D is undetermined. Germline V CDR1 and CDR2: SEHNR, FQNEAQ (reference sequence). The V end was cut by 6 bases, the J end by 8 bases, with 7 bases between. This CDR3 spans 10 amino acids. This CDR3 reads CASSGLEAFF. CDR3 in DNA: TGTGCCAGCAGTGGCCTCGAAGCTTTCTTT.

This clonotype was observed a handful of times. The chain has TRBV3-1 and TRBJ2-7; 9 bases match TRBD1. V dropped 0 bases and J dropped 4; count of bases not matched to a gene: 7. The germline V gene has CDR1 LGHDT and CDR2 YNNKEL (reference sequence). This CDR3 has 16 residues. DNA of the CDR3: TGTGCCAGCAGCCAAGATCTTCCCGGGACAGGGTACGAGCAGTACTTC. Amino acids: CASSQDLPGTGYEQYF.

In this sample, this clonotype turned up many times. The V call is TRBV12-3 or TRBV12-4, the J call TRBJ1-5, with a weak D call TRBD1 (6 bases). This CDR3 region has 15 residues. V dropped 2 bases and J dropped 5 bases, with 13 bases sitting between them. CDR3 amino acids: CASSLNWAGDQPQHF. The CDR3 bases are TGTGCCAGCAGTTTAAACTGGGCAGGGGATCAGCCCCAGCATTTT.

Many counts were recorded for this clonotype. The chain is built from TRBV7-8 and TRBJ2-1; no clear D gene. V gave up 2 bases and J gave up 0 bases, with 11 bases separating them. The CDR3 sequence is 16 residues long. Germline V lookup: CDR1 SGHVS, CDR2 FQNEAQ. Here the CDR3 reads CASSLYADSSYNEQFF. In nucleotides, the CDR3 is TGTGCCAGCAGCTTATACGCAGATAGCTCCTACAATGAGCAGTTCTTC.

Ten or more counts support this clonotype. V gene TRBV11-2 combines with J gene TRBJ2-3; tentative D call: TRBD2 (6 bases). With 1 base removed from V and 0 bases from J, the gap between germline ends came to 14 bases. This CDR3 is 17 amino acids long. Germline V lookup: CDR1 SGHAT, CDR2 FQNNGV. The CDR3 DNA reads as TGTGCCAGCAGCTTAGTCGGATATGGGGGGAGCACAGATACGCAGTATTTT. Amino acid sequence: CASSLVGYGGSTDTQYF.

Concerning this clonotype itself: A read error is possible here, since a much larger clone lies one base away. CDR3 protein: CASIMFGGPSGQETQYF. The DNA for the CDR3 is TGTGCCAGCATCATGTTCGGGGGGCCTAGCGGTCAAGAGACCCAGTACTTC. The chain couples TRBV6-1 to TRBJ2-5; perhaps TRBD2 as D (7 bases). Looked up from germline, CDR1 is MNHNS and CDR2 is SASEGT. CDR3 length equals 17 residues. Trimming removed 7 bases from V and 2 bases from J, with 23 bases in between.

CDR3 sequence reads: CASRMGGYTEAFF. In DNA, the CDR3 is TGTGCCAGCAGGATGGGGGGGTACACTGAAGCTTTCTTT. The chain is built from TRBV19 and TRBJ1-1, with D perhaps TRBD1 (5 bases). The CDR3 extends over 13 amino acids. Trimming cost V 9 bases and J 3 bases, with 14 bases left between them. In germline, CDR1 is LNHDA, CDR2 SQIVND (reference sequence).

In its sample, this clonotype was seen many times. CDR3: CATSKNVGEGQGYTF. CDR3 in DNA: TGTGCCACCAGCAAAAACGTGGGGGAGGGTCAAGGCTACACCTTC. This chain joins TRBV15 and TRBJ1-2; a possible D gene is TRBD1 (5 bases). CDR3 length: 15 amino acids. Germline CDR1 reads LNHNV; CDR2 reads YYDKDF (reference sequence). The V and J ends lost 4 bases and 8 bases respectively, with 20 bases between them.

This clonotype appeared many times. The chain joins TRBV18 to TRBJ2-1, with TRBD1 identical over 8 bases. V was clipped by 4 bases and J by 9 bases; unmatched bases: 8. This CDR3 region has 14 residues. CDR1 and CDR2 (germline): KGHSH, LQKENI. This CDR3 is CASSRSQGAGEQFF. The CDR3 DNA sequence: TGTGCCAGCTCACGATCTCAGGGGGCTGGTGAGCAGTTCTTC.

This clonotype occurred a few times. The chain carries TRBV18 and TRBJ2-5; D may match TRBD1 or TRBD2 (5 bases each). Deletions cut 5 bases from V and 3 bases from J, with 10 bases between. The CDR3 length is 13 residues. The germline gives CDR1 KGHSH, CDR2 LQKENI. The CDR3 loop is CASSIGTEETQYF. CDR3 bases: TGTGCCAGCTCAATCGGGACCGAAGAGACCCAGTACTTC.

This clonotype was seen more than once but under ten times. The rearrangement uses TRBV6-5 and TRBJ1-4, with D possibly being TRBD1 (6 bases). V shed 2 bases and J shed 2 bases, with 6 bases lying between them. Germline V gives CDR1 MNHEY, CDR2 SVGAGI. CDR3 length equals 14 residues. The CDR3 DNA is TGTGCCAGCAGTTACGGACAGACTAATGAAAAACTGTTTTTT. It specifies CASSYGQTNEKLFF.

J is TRBJ1-5 and V is TRBV27, with D possibly being TRBD1 (6 bases). The CDR3 has 12 residues. The V gene lost 9 bases and the J gene lost 6 bases, with 12 bases spanning the gap. Germline values: CDR1 MNHEY, CDR2 SMNVEV (reference sequence). The CDR3 DNA is TGTGCCAGACGAGGGGGGCGTCAGCCCCAGCATTTT. Protein: CARRGGRQPQHF.

Ten or more counts support this clonotype. The chain is built from TRBV6-1 and TRBJ2-7, with TRBD1 matching over 8 bases. This CDR3 region has 14 residues. In germline, CDR1 is MNHNS, CDR2 SASEGT. V shed 4 bases and J 0 bases; nucleotides not matched to a gene: 2. This CDR3 reads CASSGTGGSYEQYF. The CDR3 DNA follows: TGTGCCAGCAGTGGAACAGGGGGCTCCTACGAGCAGTACTTC.

There are many counts of this clonotype. The V gene is TRBV12-3 or TRBV12-4, the J gene TRBJ1-2; D unresolved. Deletions cut 3 bases from V and 4 bases from J, with 6 bases between. This CDR3 spans 12 amino acids. The CDR3 nucleotides are TGTGCCAGCAGTTTCTTAGTCTATGGCTACACCTTC. Translation gives CASSFLVYGYTF.

This clonotype appeared many times. The rearrangement joins TRBV27 to TRBJ2-7, with TRBD1 matching 9 bases. Losses at the gene ends were 6 bases for V and 0 bases for J; bases not matched to a gene: 9. CDR1 MNHEY and CDR2 SMNVEV come from the germline V gene (reference sequence). The length of the CDR3 is 16 residues. CDR3 nucleotides: TGTGCCAGCAGACAGGGGGCGGGCTTCAACTCCTACGAGCAGTACTTC. It yields the protein CASRQGAGFNSYEQYF.

This clonotype was detected many times. The V call is TRBV25-1, the J call TRBJ2-7; TRBD2 agrees at 10 bases. The germline V gene encodes CDR1 MGHDK and CDR2 SYGVNS. The CDR3 totals 14 residues. The V segment lost 5 bases and the J segment 5 bases; nucleotides outside the gene matches: 6. The CDR3 here is CASSLAGVQNEQYF. The CDR3 nucleotides are TGTGCCAGCAGTCTAGCGGGAGTACAGAACGAGCAGTACTTC.

In this sample, this clonotype turned up many times. This rearrangement joins TRBV7-9 to TRBJ2-1, with 8 bases identical to TRBD2. Trimming cost V 5 bases and J 9 bases; bases outside gene matches: 6. The CDR3 is made up of 13 amino acids. CDR1 is SEHNR, CDR2 FQNEAQ, per germline (reference sequence). CDR3: CASSPFGRVEQFF. The CDR3 nucleotides read TGTGCCAGCAGCCCTTTCGGGAGGGTTGAGCAGTTCTTC.

This clonotype was detected only a few times. The chain combines TRBV18 with TRBJ2-1, with 10 bases matching TRBD2. Germline loops: CDR1 KGHSH, CDR2 LQKENI. V shed 5 bases and J 9 bases; nucleotides not matched to a gene: 13. The CDR3 contains 16 residues. This CDR3 is CASSFVLASGSFEQFF. The CDR3 DNA reads as TGTGCCAGCTCATTTGTTCTTGCTAGCGGGAGCTTTGAGCAGTTCTTC.